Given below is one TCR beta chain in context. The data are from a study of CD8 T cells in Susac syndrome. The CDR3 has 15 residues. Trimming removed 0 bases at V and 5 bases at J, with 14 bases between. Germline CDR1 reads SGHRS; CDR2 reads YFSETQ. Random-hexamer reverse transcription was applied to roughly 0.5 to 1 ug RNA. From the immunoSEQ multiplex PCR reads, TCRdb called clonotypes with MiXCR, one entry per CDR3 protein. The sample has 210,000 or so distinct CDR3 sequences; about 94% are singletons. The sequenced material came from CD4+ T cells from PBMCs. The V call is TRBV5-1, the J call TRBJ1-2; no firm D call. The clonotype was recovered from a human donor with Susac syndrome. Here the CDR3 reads CASSLVSDSGYGYTF. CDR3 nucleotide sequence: TGCGCCAGCAGCTTGGTTTCAGACTCTGGGTATGGCTACACCTTC.